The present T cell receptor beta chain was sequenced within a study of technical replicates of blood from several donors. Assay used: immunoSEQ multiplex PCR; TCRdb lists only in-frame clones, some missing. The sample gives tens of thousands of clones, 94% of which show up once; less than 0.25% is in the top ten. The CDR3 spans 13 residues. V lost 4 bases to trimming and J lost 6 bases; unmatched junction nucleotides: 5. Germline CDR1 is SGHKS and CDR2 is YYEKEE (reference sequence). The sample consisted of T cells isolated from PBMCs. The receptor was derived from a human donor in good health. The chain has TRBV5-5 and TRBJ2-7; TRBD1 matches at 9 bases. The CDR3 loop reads CASSGNRGPEQYF. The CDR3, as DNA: TGTGCCAGCAGCGGGAACAGGGGGCCCGAGCAGTACTTC.